A few counts support the clone carrying this TCR beta chain. Its cognate antigen is unknown. The sample originates from a study of blood T cells in healthy people across ages. Study-wide results and caveats: Researchers deemed the diversity estimates from one million T cells underestimates.

This CDR3 has 14 amino acids. Trimming took off 6 bases at V and 2 bases at J, with 14 bases between the two ends. Germline CDR1 is MNHEY and CDR2 is SMNVEV (reference sequence). The authors ran a second PCR of 7 to 11 cycles using a sample-barcoded 5' primer and a J-beta primer mix. A single record per CDR3 protein comes from TCRdb applying MiXCR to the 5' RACE reads. The table includes fewer than 700,000 distinct CDR3 sequences, roughly 43% detected once. The V and J genes are TRBV27 and TRBJ2-7; maybe TRBD1 (5 bases). The specimen sequenced was blood. The sequence was obtained from a man older than 75 in good health. The DNA of the CDR3 is TGTGCCAGCAGCAGCAAGGGGCTCGCCTACGAGCAGTACTTC. Encoded protein: CASSSKGLAYEQYF.